This TCR beta chain came from a study of cytomegalovirus exposure and HLA in healthy donors. Study-wide results and caveats: Published work reported that the classifier diagnosed cytomegalovirus status with high specificity and sensitivity.

This clone was picked up a small number of times. No antigen is known for it. V shed 3 bases and J 6 bases; nucleotides not matched to a gene: 9. The germline V gene encodes CDR1 KGHSH and CDR2 LQKENI. CDR3 length: 16 amino acids. A multiplex PCR was run with 60 Vbeta primers and 13 Jbeta primers. Libraries were prepared by immunoSEQ multiplex PCR; TCRdb keeps only in-frame clonotypes and omits some of them. The data contain about 150,000 clones, roughly 63% of them seen just once; the ten biggest clones take up roughly 6.8%. This receptor was obtained from a woman aged 60-75 years in good health and CMV-seropositive. The chain joins TRBV18 to TRBJ2-1; 9 bases are shared with TRBD2. The sequenced material came from PBMCs. CDR3 residues: CASSPPLAGPRNEQFF. The CDR3 coding sequence is TGTGCCAGCTCACCCCCCCTAGCGGGACCCCGCAATGAGCAGTTCTTC.